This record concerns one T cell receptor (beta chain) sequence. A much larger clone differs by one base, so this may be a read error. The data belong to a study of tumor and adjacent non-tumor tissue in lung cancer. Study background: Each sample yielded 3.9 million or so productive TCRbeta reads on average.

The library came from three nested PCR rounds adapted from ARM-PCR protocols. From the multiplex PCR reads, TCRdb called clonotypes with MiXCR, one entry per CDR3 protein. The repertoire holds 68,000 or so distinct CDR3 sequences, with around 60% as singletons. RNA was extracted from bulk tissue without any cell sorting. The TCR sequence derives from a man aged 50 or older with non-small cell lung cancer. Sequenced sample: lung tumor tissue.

The CDR3 nucleotides read TGTGCCGGCAGCCTCATTTACACTAGCGGGAGCTATGAGCAGTTCTTC. This codes for CAGSLIYTSGSYEQFF. This chain connects TRBV12-3 or TRBV12-4 to TRBJ2-1; TRBD2 matches at 11 bases. The CDR3 is 16 residues long.